This T cell receptor beta chain was sequenced for a study of T cell responses to AZD1222 COVID-19 vaccine. About this clone itself: The antigen is not known.

The CDR3 extends over 14 amino acids. The germline V gene encodes CDR1 LGHNA and CDR2 YNFKEQ. Trimming took 0 bases from V and 5 from J, leaving 10 bases between them. Overall study findings and caveats: Without day 14 samples, only post-peak T cell repertoires were studied.

Clones were read by immunoSEQ multiplex PCR, and TCRdb kept only the in-frame ones, dropping some. The sample has around 99,000 clones; roughly 90% are singletons. Timing groups of about 4 and about 12 weeks for second doses were pooled. Sequencing used peripheral blood, obtained 28 days after the second AZD1222 dose. The sequence was obtained from an adult who received the AZD1222 COVID-19 vaccine. The chain employs TRBV4-2 and TRBJ2-5; no definite D call. The CDR3 spells CASSQDEASETQYF. DNA of the CDR3: TGTGCCAGCAGCCAAGATGAGGCTTCGGAGACCCAGTACTTC.